Described below is a single TCR beta chain sequence and its context. Looked up from germline, CDR1 is SGHRS and CDR2 is YFSETQ. The CDR3 runs to 19 residues. Trimming cost V 4 bases and J 7 bases; bases outside gene matches: 23. This entry is derived from a study of blood T cell repertoires in COVID-19. Study-wide background: Sample material is recorded as cDNA or gDNA derived from T cells, B-cell-depleted T cells, or PBMCs.

Authors' data handling: Researchers report that nucleated cell counts were estimated from reference gene primer amplification. The repertoire was sequenced with immunoSEQ multiplex PCR; TCRdb's copy has only in-frame clones and lacks some. For V, J and clone size, that table is used; D and trimming come from the DNA. The sample includes approximately 170,000 clones, approximately 86% seen only once; the top ten take around 1.1%. The chain couples TRBV5-1 to TRBJ2-1; 7 bases are a match to TRBD2. The sequence was obtained from a man under 40 with acute or convalescent COVID-19. The sequencing sample was made of peripheral blood. CDR3 sequence: CASSVPSVAGARLSNEQFF. The CDR3, as DNA: TGCGCCAGCAGCGTACCATCGGTCGCGGGAGCCCGTTTATCAAATGAGCAGTTCTTC.